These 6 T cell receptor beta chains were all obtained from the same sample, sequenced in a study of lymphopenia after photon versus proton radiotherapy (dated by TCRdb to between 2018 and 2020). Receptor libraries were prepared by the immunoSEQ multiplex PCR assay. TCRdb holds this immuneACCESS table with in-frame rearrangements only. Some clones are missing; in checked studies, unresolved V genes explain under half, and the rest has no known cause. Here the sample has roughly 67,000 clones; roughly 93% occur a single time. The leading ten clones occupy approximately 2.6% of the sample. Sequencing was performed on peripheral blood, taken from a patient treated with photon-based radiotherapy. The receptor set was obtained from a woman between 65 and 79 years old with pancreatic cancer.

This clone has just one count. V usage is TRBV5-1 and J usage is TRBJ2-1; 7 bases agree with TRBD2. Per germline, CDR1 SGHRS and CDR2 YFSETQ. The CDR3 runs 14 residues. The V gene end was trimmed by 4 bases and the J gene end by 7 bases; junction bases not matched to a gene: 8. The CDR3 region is CASSPLTSANEQFF. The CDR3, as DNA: TGCGCCAGCAGCCCCCTTACTAGCGCGAATGAGCAGTTCTTC.

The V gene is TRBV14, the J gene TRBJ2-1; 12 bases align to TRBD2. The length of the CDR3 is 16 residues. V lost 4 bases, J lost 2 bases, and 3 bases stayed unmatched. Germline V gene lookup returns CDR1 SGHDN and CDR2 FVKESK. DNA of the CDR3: TGTGCCAGCAGCCGCGCTAGCGGGAGGGCCTACAATGAGCAGTTCTTC. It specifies CASSRASGRAYNEQFF.

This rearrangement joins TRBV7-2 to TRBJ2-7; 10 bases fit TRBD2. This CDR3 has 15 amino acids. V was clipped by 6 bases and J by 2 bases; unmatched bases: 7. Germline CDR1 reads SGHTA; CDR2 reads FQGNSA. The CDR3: CASSSYSGGTYEQYF. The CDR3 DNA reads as TGTGCCAGCAGTTCCTATAGCGGGGGGACCTACGAGCAGTACTTC.

The CDR3 coding sequence is TGTGCCAGCAGTACGGGGCGGAGTCAGCCCCAGCATTTT. This codes for CASSTGRSQPQHF. This chain joins TRBV28 and TRBJ1-5, with D possibly TRBD1 on 5 matching bases. The CDR3 has 13 amino acids. Germline V lookup: CDR1 MDHEN, CDR2 SYDVKM. V dropped 5 bases and J dropped 6 bases, with 11 bases sitting between them. The complete variable domain, with remaining parts taken from reference TRBV28 and TRBJ1-5, reads DVKVTQSSRYLVKRTGEKVFLECVQDMDHENMFWYRQDPGLGLRLIYFSYDVKMKEKGDIPEGYSVSREKKERFSLILESASTNQTSMYLCASSTGRSQPQHFGDGTRLSIL.

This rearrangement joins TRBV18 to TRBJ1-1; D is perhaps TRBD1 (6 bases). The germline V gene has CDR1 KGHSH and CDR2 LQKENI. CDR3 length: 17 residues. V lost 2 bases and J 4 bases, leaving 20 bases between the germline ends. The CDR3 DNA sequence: TGTGCCAGCTCACCAATTAGGGCCGGCAGGGGTTCCACTGAAGCTTTCTTT. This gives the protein CASSPIRAGRGSTEAFF.

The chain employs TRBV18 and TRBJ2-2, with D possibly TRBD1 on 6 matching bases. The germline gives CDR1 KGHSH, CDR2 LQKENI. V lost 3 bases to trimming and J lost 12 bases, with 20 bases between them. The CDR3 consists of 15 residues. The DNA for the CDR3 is TGTGCCAGCTCACCTCAGGGGACAACCAACTCGCAGCTGTTTTTT. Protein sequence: CASSPQGTTNSQLFF.